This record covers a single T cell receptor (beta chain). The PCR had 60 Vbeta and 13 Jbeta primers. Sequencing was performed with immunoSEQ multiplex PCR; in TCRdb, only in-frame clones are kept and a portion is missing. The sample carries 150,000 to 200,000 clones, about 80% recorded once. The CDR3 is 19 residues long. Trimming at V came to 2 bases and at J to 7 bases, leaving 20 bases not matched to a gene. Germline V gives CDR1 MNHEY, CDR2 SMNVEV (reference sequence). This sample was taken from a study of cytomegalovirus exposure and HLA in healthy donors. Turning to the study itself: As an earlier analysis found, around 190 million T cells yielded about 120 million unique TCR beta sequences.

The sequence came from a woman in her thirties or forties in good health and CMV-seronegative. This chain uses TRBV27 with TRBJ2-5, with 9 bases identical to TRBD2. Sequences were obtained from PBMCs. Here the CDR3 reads CASSLVPLGASGTPGTQYF. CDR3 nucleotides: TGTGCCAGCAGTTTAGTTCCCCTCGGGGCTAGCGGGACCCCCGGGACCCAGTACTTC.